The 9 T cell receptor beta chains given below trace back to one sample, sequenced in a study of blood T cell repertoires in COVID-19. The assay was immunoSEQ multiplex PCR, and TCRdb's table has in-frame clones only and misses some. This table holds approximately 150,000 clones, approximately 79% found once. Sequencing was carried out using PBMCs or T cells enriched from blood (not recorded which). Receptors were obtained from a woman between 65 and 79 years old in a cohort exposed to, infected with or recovered from COVID-19 (not recorded which).

The chain is built from TRBV11-3 and TRBJ2-1; TRBD2 matches 14 bases. From germline, CDR1 is SGHNT and CDR2 YENEEA. CDR3 size: 16 residues. V dropped 3 bases and J dropped 2; count of bases not matched to a gene: 0. CDR3 nucleotides: TGTGCCAGCAGCTTGACTAGCGGGGGGGCCTACAATGAGCAGTTCTTC. Translating it yields CASSLTSGGAYNEQFF.

The chain carries TRBV6-6 and TRBJ2-5; no clear D gene. The CDR3 is 15 amino acids. With 3 bases removed from V and 3 bases from J, the gap between germline ends came to 14 bases. In germline, CDR1 is MNHNY, CDR2 SVGAGI (reference sequence). The CDR3 DNA is TGTGCCAGCAGTTATTTTTATGAGAGGAAAGAGACCCAGTACTTC. Its protein is CASSYFYERKETQYF.

The chain is built from TRBV19 and TRBJ2-7, with TRBD1 as a possible D gene (6 bases). This CDR3 contains 17 residues. V gave up 6 bases and J gave up 3 bases, with 24 bases separating them. The germline gives CDR1 LNHDA, CDR2 SQIVND (reference sequence). CDR3 amino acids: CASSPQAGRGINYEQYF. DNA for the CDR3: TGTGCCAGTAGCCCACAGGCCGGAAGGGGGATCAACTACGAGCAGTACTTC.

In DNA form, the CDR3 reads TGTGCCAGCAGCTTAGCCGGGAGCGGAGAGACCCAGTACTTC. It encodes CASSLAGSGETQYF. The rearrangement joins TRBV5-4 to TRBJ2-5; D is perhaps TRBD2 (6 bases). CDR3 size: 14 residues. Trimming pared 2 bases from V and 4 bases from J, leaving 12 bases between. Germline V CDR1 and CDR2: SGHNT, YYREEE (reference sequence).

V and J are TRBV28 and TRBJ1-6, with D perhaps TRBD1 (6 bases). Deletions cut 6 bases from V and 1 base from J, with 13 bases between. This CDR3 is built from 16 residues. Germline V gene lookup returns CDR1 MDHEN and CDR2 SYDVKM. CDR3 sequence reads: CASSLSGASYNSPLHF. The CDR3, as DNA: TGTGCCAGCAGCCTATCAGGGGCATCCTATAATTCACCCCTCCACTTT.

V usage is TRBV30 and J usage is TRBJ2-7; the match to TRBD2 covers 10 bases. CDR3 length: 13 residues. Germline V gives CDR1 GTSNPN, CDR2 SVGIG (reference sequence). Trimming took 2 bases from V and 5 from J; bases not matched to a gene: 3. CDR3 bases: TGTGCCTGGAGTTTGGGACTAGCGAACGAGCAGTACTTC. Its translation is CAWSLGLANEQYF.

The CDR3 DNA follows: TGTGCCAGCACCGTGACAGGGGCAGGAAACATTCAGTACTTC. It is translated as CASTVTGAGNIQYF. This rearrangement joins TRBV28 to TRBJ2-4; 8 nucleotides line up with TRBD1. CDR1 and CDR2 (germline): MDHEN, SYDVKM. The ends lost 7 bases at V and 6 bases at J; junction bases unmatched: 8. The CDR3 sequence is 14 residues long.

The chain uses TRBV18 and TRBJ1-5, with D perhaps TRBD1 (5 bases). Germline CDR1 reads KGHSH; CDR2 reads LQKENI. Trimming shortened V by 2 bases and J by 6 bases, and 8 bases separated the two germline ends. The length of the CDR3 is 13 residues. This chain's CDR3 is CASSPEDTQPQHF. Written as DNA, the CDR3 is TGTGCCAGCTCACCAGAGGACACTCAGCCCCAGCATTTT.

This sequence joins TRBV21-1 and TRBJ2-7; no DNA check was done on the table's D call, TRBD1. TRBV21-1 is classified as a pseudogene. This CDR3 region has 16 residues. CDR3 nucleotide sequence: TGTGCCAGCAGCAGGGGCAGCCTATGGAGCTCCTACGAGCAGTACTTC. It codes for CASSRGSLWSSYEQYF.